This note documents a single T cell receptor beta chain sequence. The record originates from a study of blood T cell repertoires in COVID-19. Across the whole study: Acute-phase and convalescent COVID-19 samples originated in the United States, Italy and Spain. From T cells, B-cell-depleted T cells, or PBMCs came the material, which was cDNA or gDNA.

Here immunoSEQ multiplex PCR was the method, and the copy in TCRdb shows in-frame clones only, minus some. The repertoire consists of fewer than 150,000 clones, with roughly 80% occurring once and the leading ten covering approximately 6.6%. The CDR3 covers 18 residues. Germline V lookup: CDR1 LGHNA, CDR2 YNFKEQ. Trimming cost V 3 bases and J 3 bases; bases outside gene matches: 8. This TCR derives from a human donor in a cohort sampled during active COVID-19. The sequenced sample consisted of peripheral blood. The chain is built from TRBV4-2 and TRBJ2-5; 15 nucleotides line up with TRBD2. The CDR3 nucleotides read TGTGCCAGCAGCCAGGAACTCCGGACTAGCGGGGGGGAAGAGACCCAGTACTTC. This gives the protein CASSQELRTSGGEETQYF.